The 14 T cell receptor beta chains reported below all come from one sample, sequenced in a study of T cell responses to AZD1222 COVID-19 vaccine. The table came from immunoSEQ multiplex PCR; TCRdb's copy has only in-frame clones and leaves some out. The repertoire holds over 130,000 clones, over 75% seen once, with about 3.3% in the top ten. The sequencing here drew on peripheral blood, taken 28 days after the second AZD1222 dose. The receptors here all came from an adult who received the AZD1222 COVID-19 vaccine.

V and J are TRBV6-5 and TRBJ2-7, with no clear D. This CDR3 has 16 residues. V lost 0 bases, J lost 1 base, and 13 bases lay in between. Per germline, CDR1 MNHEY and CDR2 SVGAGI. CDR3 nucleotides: TGTGCCAGCAGTTACTCGACCAGCCAACCTTCCTACGAGCAGTACTTC. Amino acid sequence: CASSYSTSQPSYEQYF.

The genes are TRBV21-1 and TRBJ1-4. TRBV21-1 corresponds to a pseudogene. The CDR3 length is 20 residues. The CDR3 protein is CASSKAKTIICRRDNEKLFF. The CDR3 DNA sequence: TGTGCCAGCAGCAAAGCCAAAACGATAATTTGTAGGAGAGATAATGAAAAACTGTTTTTT.

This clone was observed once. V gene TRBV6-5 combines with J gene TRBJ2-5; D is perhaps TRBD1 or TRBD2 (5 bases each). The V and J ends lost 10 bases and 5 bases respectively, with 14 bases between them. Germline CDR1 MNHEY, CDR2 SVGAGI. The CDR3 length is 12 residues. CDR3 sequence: CATWDAGETQYF. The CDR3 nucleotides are TGTGCCACCTGGGACGCAGGTGAGACCCAGTACTTC.

Here the CDR3 DNA reads TGTGCCCTTTGGAGGGGCACTGAAGCTTTCTTT. Its translation: CALWRGTEAFF. The gene calls are TRBV19 and TRBJ1-1; a possible D gene is TRBD1 (5 bases). The germline V gene encodes CDR1 LNHDA and CDR2 SQIVND (reference sequence). CDR3 length equals 11 residues. V was pared by 11 bases and J by 4 bases, with 11 bases between.

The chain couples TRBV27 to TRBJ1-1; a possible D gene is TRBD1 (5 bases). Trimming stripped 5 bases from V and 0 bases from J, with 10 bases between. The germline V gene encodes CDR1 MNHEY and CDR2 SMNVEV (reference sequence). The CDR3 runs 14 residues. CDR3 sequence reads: CASSDGGLNTEAFF. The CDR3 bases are TGTGCCAGCAGTGACGGGGGTTTGAACACTGAAGCTTTCTTT.

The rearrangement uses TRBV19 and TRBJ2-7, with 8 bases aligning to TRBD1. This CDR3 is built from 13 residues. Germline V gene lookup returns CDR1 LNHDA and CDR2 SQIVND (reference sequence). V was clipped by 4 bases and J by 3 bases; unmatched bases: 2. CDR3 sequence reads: CASSTGTGYEQYF. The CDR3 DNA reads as TGTGCCAGTAGTACCGGGACAGGCTACGAGCAGTACTTC.

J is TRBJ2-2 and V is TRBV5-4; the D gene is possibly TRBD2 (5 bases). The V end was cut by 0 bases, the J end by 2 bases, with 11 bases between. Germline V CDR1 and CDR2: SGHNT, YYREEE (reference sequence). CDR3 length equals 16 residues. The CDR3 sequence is CASSLGGPDNTGELFF. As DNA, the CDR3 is TGTGCCAGCAGCTTGGGAGGGCCCGATAACACCGGGGAGCTGTTTTTT.

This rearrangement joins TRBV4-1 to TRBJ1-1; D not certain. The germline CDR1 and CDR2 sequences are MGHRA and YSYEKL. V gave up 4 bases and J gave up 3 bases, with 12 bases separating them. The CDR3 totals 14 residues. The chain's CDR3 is CASSPSGGHTEAFF. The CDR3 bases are TGCGCCAGCAGCCCCTCGGGTGGCCACACTGAAGCTTTCTTT.

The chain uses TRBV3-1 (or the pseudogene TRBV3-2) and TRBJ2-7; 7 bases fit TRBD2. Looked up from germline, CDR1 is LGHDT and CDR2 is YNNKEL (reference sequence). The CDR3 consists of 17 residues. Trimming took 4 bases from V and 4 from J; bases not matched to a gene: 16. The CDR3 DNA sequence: TGTGCCAGCAGCCGTTCTAGCGGAGGGCCGATGGAGTACGAGCAGTACTTC. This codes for CASSRSSGGPMEYEQYF.

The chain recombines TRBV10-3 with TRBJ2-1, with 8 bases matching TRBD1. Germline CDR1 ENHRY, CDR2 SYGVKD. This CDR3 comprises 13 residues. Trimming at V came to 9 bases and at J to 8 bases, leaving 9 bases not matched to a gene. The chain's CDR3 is CAIRQGPGDEQFF. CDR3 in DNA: TGTGCCATAAGACAGGGGCCAGGGGATGAGCAGTTCTTC.

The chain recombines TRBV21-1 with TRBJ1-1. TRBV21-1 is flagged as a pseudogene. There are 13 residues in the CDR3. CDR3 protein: CASPRHLNTEAFF. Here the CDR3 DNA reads TGTGCCAGCCCTAGACACCTGAACACTGAAGCTTTCTTT.

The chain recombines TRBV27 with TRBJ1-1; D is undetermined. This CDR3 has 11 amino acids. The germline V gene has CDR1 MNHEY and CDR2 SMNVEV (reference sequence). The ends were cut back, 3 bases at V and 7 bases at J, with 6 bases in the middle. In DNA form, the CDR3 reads TGTGCCAGCAGTTTTGGTGATGAAGCTTTCTTT. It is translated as CASSFGDEAFF.

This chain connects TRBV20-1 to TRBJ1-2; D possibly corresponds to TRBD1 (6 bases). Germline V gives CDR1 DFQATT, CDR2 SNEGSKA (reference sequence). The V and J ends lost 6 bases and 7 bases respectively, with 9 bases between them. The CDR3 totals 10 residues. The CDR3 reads CSATGSGYTF. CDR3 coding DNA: TGCAGTGCCACAGGGAGTGGCTACACCTTC.

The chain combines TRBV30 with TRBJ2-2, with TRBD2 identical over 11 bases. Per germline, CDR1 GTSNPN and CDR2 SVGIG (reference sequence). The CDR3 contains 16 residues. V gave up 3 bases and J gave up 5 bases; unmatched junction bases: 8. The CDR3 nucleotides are TGTGCCTGGAGGCCTACTAGCGGGAGAGGTACCGGGGAGCTGTTTTTT. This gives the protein CAWRPTSGRGTGELFF.